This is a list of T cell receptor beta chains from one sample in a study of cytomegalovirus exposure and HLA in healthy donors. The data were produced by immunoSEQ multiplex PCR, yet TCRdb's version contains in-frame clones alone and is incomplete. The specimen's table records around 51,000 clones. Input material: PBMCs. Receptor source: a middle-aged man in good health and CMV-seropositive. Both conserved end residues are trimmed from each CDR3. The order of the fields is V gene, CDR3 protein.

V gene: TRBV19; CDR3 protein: ASSSDSGEAF
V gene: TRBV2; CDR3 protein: ASSVGGETQY
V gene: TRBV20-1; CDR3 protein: SASGILEQY
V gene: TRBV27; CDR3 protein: ASSPLAGVAYEQY
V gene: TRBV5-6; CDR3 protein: ASSLNPGGADTQY
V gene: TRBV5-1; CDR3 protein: ASSWGQGNYNEQF
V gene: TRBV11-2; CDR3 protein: ASSLMDRDYEQY
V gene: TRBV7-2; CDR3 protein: ASSLAGGIPYEQY
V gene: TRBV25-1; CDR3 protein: ASSAARTQY
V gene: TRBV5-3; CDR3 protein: ARSWTRGGSTVQGTQY
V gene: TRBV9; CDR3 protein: ASSVLGQGAAETQY
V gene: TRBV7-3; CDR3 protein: ASSRTGLAGVHDNEQF
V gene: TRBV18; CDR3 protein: ASSLGQGVYEQY
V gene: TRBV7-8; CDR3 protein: ASSQDSHPQPQH
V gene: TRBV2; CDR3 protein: ASSYQDRGNEQY
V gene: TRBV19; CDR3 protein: ASSIPGTRGAGTQY
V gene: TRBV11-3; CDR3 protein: ASSLTGMNTGELF
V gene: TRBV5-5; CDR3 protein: ASRGARGLGTDTQY
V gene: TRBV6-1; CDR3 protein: ASSGVISTDTQY
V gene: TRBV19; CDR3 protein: ASSAGAGGKDTQY
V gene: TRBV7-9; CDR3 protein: ASSPRTSFEQY
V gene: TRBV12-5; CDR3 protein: ASGPGGGQGLYNEQF
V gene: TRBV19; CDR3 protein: ASSTVAGVDTQY
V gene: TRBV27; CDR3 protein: ASSFKAGGYGYT
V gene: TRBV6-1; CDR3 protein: ASRSGRAPYNEQF
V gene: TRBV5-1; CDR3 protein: ASSFPGGLDTGELF
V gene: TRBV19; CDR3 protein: ASSSRGVSYEQY
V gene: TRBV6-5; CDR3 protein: ASSFPTSGDPYEQY
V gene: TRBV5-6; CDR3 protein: ASSLIVASYEQY
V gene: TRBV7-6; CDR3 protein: ASSLGGADGYT
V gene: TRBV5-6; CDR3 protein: ASSLWDRGLYGYT
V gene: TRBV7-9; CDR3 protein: ASSPRGGGDTEAF
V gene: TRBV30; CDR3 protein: AWSVAGGGRSNQPQH
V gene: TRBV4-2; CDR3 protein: ASSPRPGAYGYT
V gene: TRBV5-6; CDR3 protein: ASSPGAYTGNIQY
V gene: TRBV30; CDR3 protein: AWSLGSYGYT
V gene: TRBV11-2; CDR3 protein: ASSLGSGLAGGGETQY
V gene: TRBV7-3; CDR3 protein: ASSSLAETYNEQF
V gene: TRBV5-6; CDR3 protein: ASSHTPAPGELF
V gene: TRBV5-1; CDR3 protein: ASSVQGGEQF
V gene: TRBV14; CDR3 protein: ASSLLAGGVYNEQF
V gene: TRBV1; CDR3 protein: TSSQDGDRPEVFSGNTIY
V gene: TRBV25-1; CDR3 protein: ASSEYKNTGELF
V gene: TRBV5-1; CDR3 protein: ASSLGMFAGVGETQY
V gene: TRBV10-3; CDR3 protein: ATAGLAGYEQF
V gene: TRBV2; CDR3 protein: ASSRDYTEAF
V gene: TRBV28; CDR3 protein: ASSLQGGSNQPQH
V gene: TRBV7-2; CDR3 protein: ASSSTPRETQY
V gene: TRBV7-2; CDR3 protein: ASSFGDSGANVLT
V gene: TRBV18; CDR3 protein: ASSNRAGDGEQY
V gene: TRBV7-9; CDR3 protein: ASSGGLAGGNNEQF
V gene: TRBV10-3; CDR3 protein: AIRMTSGSTDTQY
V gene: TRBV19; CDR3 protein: ASHSWTGGYQQY
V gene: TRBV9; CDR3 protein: ASSVGTSDYNEQF
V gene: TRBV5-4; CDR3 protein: ASSRGGPQGYNEQF
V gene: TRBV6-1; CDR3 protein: ASSGQGISYEQY
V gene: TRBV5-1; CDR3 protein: ASRVGVTSSEQY